This entry lists 10 T cell receptor beta chains sequenced from one sample in a study of post-analysis software for immune sequencing data. Study-wide results and limits: The five TRBV segments detected at higher frequency in patients than in controls included TRBV5-6, TRBV5-1 and TRBV20-1.

No antigen is known for these receptors. Sequencing libraries made from TCR beta cDNA carried unique molecular identifiers. TCRdb fed the PCR reads into MiXCR, producing one record per CDR3 protein. This sample carries 450,000 to 700,000 distinct CDR3 sequences, roughly 45% of them seen once, and the ten largest clones take under 2%. The sample consisted of blood. These receptors originate from a girl between 10 and 17 years old with multiple sclerosis.

This clonotype was detected only a few times. This rearrangement joins TRBV6-6 to TRBJ2-5, with D perhaps TRBD1 (6 bases). The end of the DNA fits TRBJ2-7 better, so the J call may be wrong. Per germline, CDR1 MNHNY and CDR2 SVGAGI (reference sequence). The CDR3 extends over 15 amino acids. DNA of the CDR3: TGTGCCAGCAGTAACAGGGCCTCTAGAGGAGACGAGCAGTACTTC. This translates into CASSNRASRGDEQYF.

This clonotype was seen a handful of times. V gene TRBV20-1 combines with J gene TRBJ2-5; no clear D gene. The CDR3 has 11 amino acids. Germline CDR1 and CDR2: DFQATT and SNEGSKA (reference sequence). With 5 bases removed from V and 4 bases from J, the gap between germline ends came to 8 bases. This CDR3 is CSAPVPETQYF. CDR3 nucleotide sequence: TGCAGTGCTCCTGTTCCAGAGACCCAGTACTTC.

The table lists this clonotype with a few counts. The chain links TRBV6-5 to TRBJ1-1; maybe TRBD1 (6 bases). The CDR3 loop spans 14 amino acids. Trimming left V 8 bases short and J 2 bases short, with 15 bases between. Per the germline V gene, CDR1 is MNHEY and CDR2 is SVGAGI. The CDR3 region is CASLRGRLNTEAFF. For the CDR3, the DNA is TGTGCCAGCCTTCGGGGGCGGCTTAACACTGAAGCTTTCTTT.

V and J are TRBV4-1 and TRBJ2-1; 9 bases are shared with TRBD2. Per the germline V gene, CDR1 is MGHRA and CDR2 is YSYEKL. Trimming at V came to 3 bases and at J to 5 bases, leaving 11 bases not matched to a gene. The CDR3 has 17 amino acids. Here the CDR3 DNA reads TGCGCCAGCAGCCAGGGGACTAGCTGGAGTACAGACAATGAGCAGTTCTTC. Translation gives CASSQGTSWSTDNEQFF.

This clonotype appeared a few times. The rearrangement joins TRBV29-1 to TRBJ1-2, with D unclear. V was trimmed by 0 bases and J by 0 bases, leaving 8 bases between them. The CDR3 spans 14 residues. Germline CDR1 reads SQVTM; CDR2 reads ANQGSEA. The CDR3, as DNA: TGCAGCGTTGAAGATCTGGCTTCTAACTATGGCTACACCTTC. Its protein is CSVEDLASNYGYTF.

The chain couples TRBV11-2 to TRBJ2-4, with TRBD1 as a possible D gene (6 bases). This CDR3 is built from 14 residues. With 5 bases removed from V and 9 bases from J, the gap between germline ends came to 17 bases. Looked up from germline, CDR1 is SGHAT and CDR2 is FQNNGV. Here the CDR3 DNA reads TGTGCCAGCAGCCCCCACGACAGGTCGCCCATTCAGTACTTC. It specifies CASSPHDRSPIQYF.

The V and J genes are TRBV9 and TRBJ2-5; no clear D. The ends were cut back, 4 bases at V and 0 bases at J, with 10 bases in the middle. Germline V gene lookup returns CDR1 SGDLS and CDR2 YYNGEE. This CDR3 spans 14 amino acids. The CDR3 spells CASSSQVNQETQYF. The CDR3 DNA reads as TGTGCCAGCAGCTCCCAGGTTAACCAAGAGACCCAGTACTTC.

The gene calls are TRBV24-1 and TRBJ1-2; 12 nucleotides agree with TRBD1. CDR3 length equals 17 residues. Looked up from germline, CDR1 is KGHDR and CDR2 is SFDVKD. V shed 3 bases, J shed 5 bases, and the junction held 9 bases outside the gene matches. In DNA, the CDR3 is TGTGCCACCAGTGATGCGGGACAGGGGGCTAGGAGGTATGGCTACACCTTC. The encoded protein is CATSDAGQGARRYGYTF.

The sample holds many counts of this clonotype. The V gene is TRBV6-2 or TRBV6-3, the J gene TRBJ2-1; D is ambiguous. Trimming left V 5 bases short and J 0 bases short, with 5 bases between. The CDR3 consists of 13 residues. Germline-derived CDR1 and CDR2 are MNHEY and SVGEGT. The CDR3 loop reads CASSRSSYNEQFF. CDR3 DNA sequence: TGTGCCAGCAGTCGCAGCTCCTACAATGAGCAGTTCTTC.

The V and J genes are TRBV12-3 or TRBV12-4 and TRBJ2-7; maybe TRBD1 (6 bases). Trimming removed 6 bases at V and 3 bases at J, with 15 bases between. The CDR3 runs to 14 residues. CDR3 amino acids: CASSGTPVLYEQYF. DNA of the CDR3: TGTGCCAGCAGCGGGACACCGGTCCTCTACGAGCAGTACTTC.